This T cell receptor beta chain was obtained from a study of T cell responses to AZD1222 COVID-19 vaccine (dated by TCRdb to the early 2020s). A note on the overall study: Because spike-specific TCR depth and breadth did not differ between the two schedules, AZD1222 recipients who got a second dose at roughly 4 weeks were pooled with those who got a second dose at roughly 12 weeks. Trial participants were enrolled by age into subgroups of 18-55, 56-69 and 70-plus years, and 148, 28 and 57 TCR-sequenced participants, respectively, were included in these subgroups. TCR sequencing was performed for approximately 240 trial participants, of whom around 200 were given two doses of AZD1222 and around 26 were given two doses of MenACWY control vaccine.

Taken from cysteine to phenylalanine, the CDR3 has 14 residues. Here the CDR3 DNA is all that survives: 42 bases in frame from base 1. CDR1 and CDR2, looked up from the germline V gene, are ENHRY and SYGVKD. The trim is 3 bases for V and 1 base for J, with a gap of 9 bases between the germline ends. The paper's findings and limits, for the study overall: Vaccine-associated CD4 TCRs spanned the whole spike protein, with dominant responses in regions 160-218 and 743-854. Conclusions about previously exposed vaccinees were limited because only 6 or 7 AZD1222 recipients were SARS-CoV-2 seropositive at baseline. Because no samples from the day 14 peak response were available, repertoires could be characterized only after the peak T cell response. A significant rise in spike-specific TCR breadth and depth was observed after two AZD1222 doses relative to day 0 and relative to MenACWY recipients. Reportedly, close to half of the unique spike-specific TCRs recognized epitopes lying outside the regions that are mutated in the B.1.351 and B.1.1.7 variants. Most participants were white British and females outnumbered males, and the authors suggested that clonal diversity may have been underestimated. In the small 56-69-year group, the increase in depth fell short of significance, most likely because of low power.

Comment on this clone: Its antigen is still unknown. Per-base quality was not reported, and no clone a single base away is much larger than it.

The CDR3 regions of human TCRbeta chains were subjected to immunosequencing. Per the source publication's procedure: Repertoire TCRs were matched against a reference library of SARS-CoV-2-specific TCRs generated with the MIRA antigen-specificity platform. Breadth was defined as the fraction of unique TCRs that were SARS-CoV-2-associated, and depth was defined as the fraction of total T cells that were SARS-CoV-2-associated. Using the MIRA data, each spike-specific TCR was mapped to the spike region that the TCR reacts to and placed in a CD4 or CD8 class. Log10-transformed breadth and depth values were compared by one-way ANOVA with Sidak's multiple comparisons tests. TCRdb carries this immuneACCESS record with in-frame sequences only. Its versions omit some clonotypes, under half of them owing to an unresolved V gene in the studies checked, with the rest unexplained. V and J calls and clone size are given by that table; D and trimming were obtained from the DNA. A total of 150,000 or so clones appear in this sample, roughly 91% of them only once. The ten largest account for around 1.4% of the sample.

Per the publication, the time point label means: baseline before first vaccination. Vaccinee samples came from UK trials COV001 and COV002, including a single-blind randomized controlled phase 2/3 trial of AZD1222 (ChAdOx1 nCoV-19) in healthy adults. Trial participant PBMC samples were collected at day 0 and day 28 after the second dose for TCRbeta chain sequencing. Sequencing used peripheral blood, obtained on day 0 of AZD1222 vaccination. This receptor chain uses TRBV10-3 and TRBJ1-1; the best D guess is TRBD1, with 5 bases matching. The receptor comes from an adult in good health. The base sequence is TGTGCCATCAGTGATAACAGGCGGAACACTGAAGCTTTCTTT. It is translated as CAISDNRRNTEAFF.